This T cell receptor beta chain was recorded in a study of blood T cells in healthy people across ages. CDR1 and CDR2 (germline): MNHEY, SMNVEV (reference sequence). CDR3 size: 16 residues. The ends lost 7 bases at V and 0 bases at J; junction bases unmatched: 10. Next came a second PCR, run for roughly 6 to 11 cycles, which used a sample-barcoded 5' primer along with a J-beta primer mix. MiXCR was run by TCRdb on the 5' RACE reads, yielding one entry per CDR3 protein. Of 1.2 million to 1.5 million distinct CDR3 sequences listed, 35% to 45% are singletons. In the case of this clonotype: What it binds is unknown.

Overall study results and limits: Fewer expanded clones and more diversity marked long-lived versus aged donors.

The sequenced sample consisted of blood. V and J are TRBV27 and TRBJ2-3; 7 bases agree with TRBD2. This clonotype was sampled from a woman aged 18-35 years in good health. The chain's CDR3 is CASTYLPAGSTDTQYF. The CDR3 bases are TGTGCCAGCACCTACCTCCCAGCGGGGAGCACAGATACGCAGTATTTT.